The clone carrying this T cell receptor (beta chain) was counted a single time. Antigen: not known. The data are from a study of T-cell reconstitution after alpha-beta-depleted transplantation in children. For TCRbeta, the library was prepared with unique molecular identifiers. TCRdb re-called the PCR reads with MiXCR, one entry per CDR3 protein. This sample has roughly 570,000 distinct CDR3 sequences, with more than 20% found just once. Study observations and caveats: Surviving thymic progenitors and recipient T cells were the source of high TCRbeta diversity at day 60 in some patients. T-cell numbers and diversity, one year after transplant, stemmed largely from T cells that were newly produced.

The material sequenced was PBMCs, taken before TCRalphabeta/CD19-depleted stem cell transplant. The clonotype was recovered from a boy under two years old with Wiskott-Aldrich syndrome, due to receive a stem cell transplant.

The CDR3 spells CSARSRDTQQQYF. Here the CDR3 DNA reads TGCAGTGCTCGTTCCCGGGACACCCAACAGCAGTACTTC. The V and J genes are TRBV20-1 and TRBJ2-7; TRBD1 is a possible D gene (6 bases). CDR1 DFQATT and CDR2 SNEGSKA come from the germline V gene (reference sequence). The CDR3 consists of 13 residues. V dropped 5 bases and J dropped 8 bases, with 19 bases sitting between them.